This T cell receptor (beta chain) was sequenced in a study of brain metastases from non-small cell lung cancer. Notes on the study in general: TCR repertoires overlapped largely between brain metastases and matched primaries. Compared with primary tumors, brain metastases showed less T-cell infiltration. In approximately 60% of brain metastases, T-cell clones were expanded compared with matched primary tumors.

On this clone: The antigen remains unidentified.

Produced via immunoSEQ multiplex PCR; TCRdb's table is partial and in-frame only. There are a few thousand clones in the sample; over 75% occur only once, and roughly 6.3% lies in the top ten. From germline, CDR1 is SGHRS and CDR2 YFSETQ. This CDR3 comprises 15 residues. The V gene lost 2 bases and the J gene lost 2 bases, with 12 bases spanning the gap. This clonotype was obtained from a donor at least 40 years old with non-small cell lung cancer. The sequenced material came from primary lung tumor tissue. J is TRBJ2-3 and V is TRBV5-1; a weak D match, TRBD2 (6 bases). The CDR3 sequence: CASSFTGVDTDTQYF. CDR3 coding DNA: TGCGCCAGCAGCTTTACGGGGGTTGACACAGATACGCAGTATTTT.